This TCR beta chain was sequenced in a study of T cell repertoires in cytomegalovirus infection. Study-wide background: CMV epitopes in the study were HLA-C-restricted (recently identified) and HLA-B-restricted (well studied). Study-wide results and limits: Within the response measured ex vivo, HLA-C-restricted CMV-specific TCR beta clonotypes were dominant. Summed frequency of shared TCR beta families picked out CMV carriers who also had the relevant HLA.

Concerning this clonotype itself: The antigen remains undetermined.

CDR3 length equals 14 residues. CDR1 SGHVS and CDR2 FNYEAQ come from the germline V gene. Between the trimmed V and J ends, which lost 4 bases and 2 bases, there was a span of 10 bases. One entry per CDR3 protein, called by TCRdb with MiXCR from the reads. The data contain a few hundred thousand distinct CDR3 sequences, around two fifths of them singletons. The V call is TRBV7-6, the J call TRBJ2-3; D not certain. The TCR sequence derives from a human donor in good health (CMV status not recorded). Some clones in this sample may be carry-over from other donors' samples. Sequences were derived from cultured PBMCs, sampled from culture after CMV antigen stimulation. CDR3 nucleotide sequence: TGTGCCAGCAGCTCCCCACTCCCCACAGATACGCAGTATTTT. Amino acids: CASSSPLPTDTQYF.